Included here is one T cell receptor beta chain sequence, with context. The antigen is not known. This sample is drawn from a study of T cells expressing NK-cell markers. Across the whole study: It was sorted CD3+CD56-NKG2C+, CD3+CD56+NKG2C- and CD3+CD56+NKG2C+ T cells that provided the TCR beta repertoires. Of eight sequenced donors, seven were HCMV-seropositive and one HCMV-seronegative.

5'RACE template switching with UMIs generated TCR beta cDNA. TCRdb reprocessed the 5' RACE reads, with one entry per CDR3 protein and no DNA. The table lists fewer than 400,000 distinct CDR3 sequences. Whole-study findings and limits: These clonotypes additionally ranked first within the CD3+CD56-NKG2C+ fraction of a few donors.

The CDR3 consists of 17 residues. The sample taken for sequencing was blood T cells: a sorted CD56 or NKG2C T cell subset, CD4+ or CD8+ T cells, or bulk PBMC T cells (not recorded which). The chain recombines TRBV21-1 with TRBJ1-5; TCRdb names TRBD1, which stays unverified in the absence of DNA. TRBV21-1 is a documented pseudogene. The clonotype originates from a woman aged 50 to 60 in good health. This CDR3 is CASSPNRQGAICQPQHF.